The clone carrying this TCR beta chain was observed at least ten times. The CDR3 totals 13 residues. Germline V lookup: CDR1 MNHEY, CDR2 SMNVEV (reference sequence). Trimming cost V 7 bases and J 8 bases, with 15 bases left between them. One entry per CDR3 protein results from TCRdb running MiXCR on the RT-PCR reads. This sample has hundreds of thousands of distinct CDR3 sequences, with roughly 14% found just once. This sample is drawn from a study of patients and donors after allogeneic stem cell transplantation. This TCR was sampled from a human donor who was either an allogeneic HSCT recipient or a stem cell or donor lymphocyte infusion donor (not recorded which). It is not recorded whose cells these are; they may come from a transplant donor. V usage is TRBV27 and J usage is TRBJ2-1, with D possibly being TRBD2 (7 bases). Sample: blood, either unsorted or a sorted T cell fraction (not recorded which). The CDR3 sequence is CASTYREGHEQFF. Written as DNA, the CDR3 is TGTGCCAGCACCTACAGGGAGGGCCATGAGCAGTTCTTC.